This T cell receptor (beta chain) was identified during a study of neurological immune-mediated disorders. This clonotype was counted at least ten times. TCRdb re-derived calls from the 5' RACE reads in MiXCR, one entry per CDR3 protein. The sample includes some 30,000 distinct CDR3 sequences, around 15% of them seen just once. The receptor's source is a man aged 65 to 85 in good health. Material for sequencing was PBMCs.

The CDR3: CASSPEDRLAFF. For the CDR3, the DNA is TGTGCCAGCTCACCGGAGGACAGGTTAGCTTTCTTT. This chain uses TRBV18 with TRBJ1-1; 7 nucleotides match TRBD1. The V and J ends lost 3 bases and 10 bases, in that order; junction bases with no gene match: 5. This CDR3 spans 12 amino acids. CDR1 is KGHSH, CDR2 LQKENI, per germline.